This paragraph reports one TCR beta chain. Its specific antigen is unknown. Base qualities are missing; no much larger clone stands one base away. This entry belongs to a study of early stage breast cancer tumors (dated by TCRdb to 2016 to 2017). Regarding the complete study: Of the approximately 15 invasive breast tumors, 12 to 13 were found to be estrogen receptor-positive, progesterone receptor-positive and HER2-negative. Most of the 12 ER+/PR+/HER2- tumors were invasive ductal carcinomas, while the other four were invasive lobular carcinomas. The average read coverage per sample was approximately 9.8-fold. A total of 2,651,842 templates, representing around 1.2 million unique clonotypes, were detected across all samples. The paper as a whole reports these results and caveats: Enriched TCRB sequences shared across patients were found to be mostly commonly generated sequences that were unlikely to play an important role in the tumor microenvironment. Repertoires from blood and normal breast were more alike than repertoires from blood and tumor, and in about 85% of the 16 patients, comparing each tissue with blood separated tumor from normal. Because the cohort was small, analysis by tumor subtype was not possible. Chain pairing and functional markers such as CD4, CD8 and FOXP3 were not captured by bulk genomic DNA sequencing of unsorted cells. Compared with adjacent normal breast tissue, tumors had about 2.6-fold higher T cell density and higher clonality.

Each sample was amplified as two independent genomic DNA replicates: about 0.47 ug for blood and around 1.4 ug for tumor or normal breast. TCRB sequencing of genomic DNA was carried out with the ImmunoSeq Intro kit according to the manufacturer's instructions. Multiplex PCR ran around 32 cycles with proprietary primers and spike-in control sequences for absolute quantification. Single-end 150-bp reads were used to sequence an 87-bp fragment spanning the CDR3 plus the flanking V and J genes. Seven samples, each with two replicates, were multiplexed per lane of an Illumina MiSeq using version 3.0 chemistry. For the original study's pipeline: Raw data were processed with the vendor's proprietary pipeline, and both replicates were merged into a single result per sample. Clonotypes were defined as productive rearrangements sharing the V-gene family, CDR3 amino acid sequence and J-gene segment. Clonality was calculated as 1 minus the normalized Shannon entropy (Pielou evenness) of TCRB abundances. T cell density was estimated as total templates divided by the number of input cells, with the number of input cells inferred from the DNA input amount. Recon with default parameters was used to estimate total repertoire diversity and clonality. Tumor-enriched clonotypes were defined as having over 0.1% abundance in tumor and at least 32-fold higher abundance than in normal breast. TCRdb took this table from immuneACCESS and kept in-frame rearrangements with V and J called. Such tables lack part of the clones; where checked against another copy, unresolved V genes explain under half of the gap, and the rest is unexplained. V and J calls plus clone size are reproduced from that table; the DNA served to infer D and trimming. Within this sample are 25,000 to 35,000 clones, with roughly 81% of them counted one time only. The ten top clones hold 4% to 5% of the sample.

The study profiled bulk TCR beta-chain repertoires in matched peripheral blood, tumor and adjacent normal breast tissue taken from approximately 15 patients with early-stage breast cancer. Before surgery, roughly 5-11 mL of whole blood was collected in EDTA tubes and processed within 2 hours. Peripheral blood mononuclear cells were isolated by Ficoll-Paque centrifugation in SepMate-50 tubes. For storage in liquid nitrogen, PBMCs were cryopreserved as aliquots of roughly 2 to 4 million cells in about 90% FBS with 10% DMSO. Genomic DNA was extracted with the Qiagen AllPrep DNA/RNA Mini kit. There are 15 amino acids in the CDR3, from cysteine to phenylalanine inclusive. Solely the CDR3 DNA is kept, with 45 bases framed from the first base. The junction shows trimming of 0 bases on V and 2 bases on J, plus 11 bases between the germline ends. In the germline V gene, CDR1 corresponds to LGHNA and CDR2 to YNFKEQ.

The TCR was taken from a person aged 35 to 50 with breast cancer. The sequencing sample was made of blood. Recombination connected TRBV4-2 to TRBJ2-7; the D gene is tentatively TRBD1 or TRBD2, each matching 6 bases. The nucleotide sequence is TGTGCCAGCAGCCAAGAGGGGGGCAGGGCCTACGAGCAGTACTTC. Translated, it gives CASSQEGGRAYEQYF.